This T cell receptor (beta chain) came from a study of blood T cell repertoires in COVID-19. Study overall: The United States, Italy and Spain provided the acute and convalescent COVID-19 samples.

This CDR3 contains 16 residues. The germline V gene has CDR1 LGHDT and CDR2 YNNKEL (reference sequence). V lost 6 bases, J lost 4 bases, and 9 bases stayed unmatched. TCRdb's copy holds only in-frame clones and misses some; the assay was immunoSEQ multiplex PCR. The sample lists some 120,000 clones, 65% to 85% occurring once. This receptor was obtained from a man aged 70 or older with acute or convalescent COVID-19. V is TRBV3-1 (or the pseudogene TRBV3-2) and J is TRBJ2-5, with 12 bases aligning to TRBD1. Sequencing input: peripheral blood. The DNA of the CDR3 is TGTGCCAGCAGTCAATCGGGACAGGGGGCGAGAGAGACCCAGTACTTC. This encodes CASSQSGQGARETQYF.